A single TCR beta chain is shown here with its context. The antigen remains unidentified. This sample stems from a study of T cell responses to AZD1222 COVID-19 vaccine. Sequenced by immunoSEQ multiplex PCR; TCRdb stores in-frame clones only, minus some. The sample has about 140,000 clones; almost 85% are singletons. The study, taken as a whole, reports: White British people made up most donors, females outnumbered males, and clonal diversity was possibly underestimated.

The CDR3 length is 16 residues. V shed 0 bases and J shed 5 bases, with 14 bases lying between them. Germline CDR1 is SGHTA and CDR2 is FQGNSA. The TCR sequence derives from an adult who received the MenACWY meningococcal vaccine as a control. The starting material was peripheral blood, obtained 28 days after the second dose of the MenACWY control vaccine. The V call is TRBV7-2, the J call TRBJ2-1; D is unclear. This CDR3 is CASSLALNRAHNEQFF. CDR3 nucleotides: TGTGCCAGCAGCTTAGCATTAAACCGGGCCCACAATGAGCAGTTCTTC.